This TCR beta chain is from a study of vaccination effects on CD4 cells after COVID-19. Pools of viral peptides were used by the ViraFEST assay to expand antigen-specific CD4+ T cells ahead of sequencing. Around day 10 of culture, CD4+ T cells were separated out. The healthy vaccine recipients, who had no prior SARS-CoV-2 infection, showed negative nucleocapsid antibodies. On days 3 and 7, fresh IL-2 medium replaced half the medium. This clone was seen more than once but under ten times. Antigen specificity is unknown. TCRdb's copy holds only in-frame clones and misses some; the assay was immunoSEQ multiplex PCR. Of about 23,000 clones listed, 55% to 80% are singletons. The specimen comprised CD4+ T cells from PBMCs cultured with SARS-CoV-2 spike peptides, sampled before COVID-19 vaccination. The TCR comes from a human donor who received a COVID-19 vaccine.

The CDR3 is CASSYSGRGQSYEQYF. The DNA for the CDR3 is TGTGCCAGCAGTTACTCAGGCAGGGGGCAATCCTACGAGCAGTACTTC. This sequence joins TRBV6-6 and TRBJ2-7; 8 nucleotides agree with TRBD1. This CDR3 spans 16 amino acids. CDR1 is MNHNY, CDR2 SVGAGI, per germline (reference sequence). V was pared by 0 bases and J by 1 base, with 5 bases of the junction left unmatched.